These T cell receptor beta chains were read from a single sample in a study of regulatory T cells in long-lasting Graves disease. TCRdb recomputed calls from the multiplex PCR reads with MiXCR, one row per CDR3 protein. The data show about 340,000 distinct CDR3 sequences, about 20% seen once. Sequences were derived from peripheral blood mononuclear cells (PBMCs), sampled when the disease was refractory, from a patient treated with antithyroid drugs. Every receptor here comes from a female donor with Graves disease. Both conserved end residues are part of each CDR3. The D gene is left open where the match is weak. Clone size is not always given. Where it is, it says once, few, many or a class for expanded clones.

clone_size: .; v_call: TRBV6-5; j_call: TRBJ1-4; d_call: .; cdr3_aa: CASSYGRRSNEKLFF; cdr3_nt: TGTGCCAGCAGTTATGGGAGGAGATCCAATGAAAAACTGTTTTTT
clone_size: .; v_call: TRBV7-2; j_call: TRBJ2-7; d_call: .; cdr3_aa: CASSLGSGHYEQYF; cdr3_nt: TGTGCCAGCAGCTTAGGTTCAGGTCACTACGAGCAGTACTTC
clone_size: many; v_call: TRBV6-5; j_call: TRBJ2-7; d_call: .; cdr3_aa: CASSYAGHQYEQYF; cdr3_nt: TGTGCCAGCAGTTACGCGGGACACCAATACGAGCAGTACTTC
clone_size: .; v_call: TRBV20-1; j_call: TRBJ1-1; d_call: .; cdr3_aa: CSANAVEAFF; cdr3_nt: TGCAGTGCCAACGCAGTTGAAGCTTTCTTT
clone_size: few; v_call: TRBV20-1; j_call: TRBJ2-3; d_call: TRBD2; cdr3_aa: CSAPGLAGPTQYF; cdr3_nt: TGCAGTGCGCCGGGACTAGCGGGCCCGACGCAGTATTTT
clone_size: .; v_call: TRBV20-1; j_call: TRBJ1-3; d_call: .; cdr3_aa: CSAPLGLAGNTIYF; cdr3_nt: TGCAGTGCTCCCCTGGGGCTCGCTGGAAACACCATATATTTT
clone_size: .; v_call: TRBV4-1; j_call: TRBJ2-2; d_call: .; cdr3_aa: CASSQEHGELFF; cdr3_nt: TGCGCCAGCAGCCAAGAACACGGGGAGCTGTTTTTT
clone_size: many; v_call: TRBV12-3/TRBV12-4; j_call: TRBJ2-7; d_call: TRBD1; cdr3_aa: CASSWGQGAGYEQYF; cdr3_nt: TGTGCCAGCAGTTGGGGACAGGGCGCCGGTTACGAGCAGTACTTC
clone_size: few; v_call: TRBV7-2; j_call: TRBJ2-7; d_call: .; cdr3_aa: CASSLMGQYSYEQYF; cdr3_nt: TGTGCCAGCAGCTTAATGGGACAATACTCCTACGAGCAGTACTTC
clone_size: few; v_call: TRBV11-2; j_call: TRBJ2-1; d_call: TRBD2; cdr3_aa: CASSPGLAGAGNEQFF; cdr3_nt: TGTGCCAGCAGTCCGGGACTAGCGGGGGCTGGGAATGAGCAGTTCTTC
clone_size: .; v_call: TRBV5-1; j_call: TRBJ2-5; d_call: TRBD2; cdr3_aa: CASSTGGSQETQYF; cdr3_nt: TGCGCCAGTTCCACGGGGGGTAGCCAGGAGACCCAGTACTTC
clone_size: many; v_call: TRBV7-2; j_call: TRBJ2-7; d_call: .; cdr3_aa: CASLPPRRAEQYF; cdr3_nt: TGTGCCAGCCTTCCCCCGAGGAGGGCCGAGCAGTACTTC
clone_size: many; v_call: TRBV20-1; j_call: TRBJ1-5; d_call: .; cdr3_aa: CSARRGGSNQPQHF; cdr3_nt: TGCAGTGCTAGAAGGGGTGGGAGCAATCAGCCCCAGCATTTT
clone_size: many; v_call: TRBV27; j_call: TRBJ1-1; d_call: TRBD1; cdr3_aa: CASSWTGGHTEAFF; cdr3_nt: TGTGCCAGCAGTTGGACAGGGGGCCACACTGAAGCTTTCTTT
clone_size: once; v_call: TRBV6-1; j_call: TRBJ1-6; d_call: TRBD1; cdr3_aa: CASRLGQGVPLHF; cdr3_nt: TGTGCCAGCAGATTGGGACAGGGAGTACCCCTCCACTTT
clone_size: .; v_call: TRBV19; j_call: TRBJ1-5; d_call: .; cdr3_aa: CASSDRPHEPQHF; cdr3_nt: TGTGCCAGTAGTGACCGTCCGCACGAGCCCCAGCATTTT
clone_size: .; v_call: TRBV4-3; j_call: TRBJ1-2; d_call: .; cdr3_aa: CASSQEIESRYGYTF; cdr3_nt: TGCGCCAGCAGCCAAGAAATAGAGAGCCGCTATGGCTACACCTTC
clone_size: few; v_call: TRBV6-1; j_call: TRBJ1-6; d_call: TRBD1; cdr3_aa: CATEGQGYNSPLHF; cdr3_nt: TGTGCCACCGAGGGACAGGGGTACAATTCACCCCTCCACTTT
clone_size: many; v_call: TRBV10-3; j_call: TRBJ1-2; d_call: .; cdr3_aa: CAISESVRGMYGYTF; cdr3_nt: TGTGCCATCAGTGAGTCCGTCAGGGGAATGTATGGCTACACCTTC
clone_size: many; v_call: TRBV27; j_call: TRBJ2-5; d_call: TRBD2; cdr3_aa: CASSLISGRRETQYF; cdr3_nt: TGTGCCAGCAGTCTAATTAGCGGGAGACGAGAGACCCAGTACTTC
clone_size: few; v_call: TRBV5-6; j_call: TRBJ2-7; d_call: TRBD1; cdr3_aa: CASSLRQGAGEQYF; cdr3_nt: TGTGCCAGCAGCTTGAGGCAGGGGGCCGGGGAGCAGTACTTC
clone_size: few; v_call: TRBV4-1; j_call: TRBJ2-5; d_call: .; cdr3_aa: CASSQEGRMETQYF; cdr3_nt: TGCGCCAGCAGCCAAGAGGGGAGGATGGAGACCCAGTACTTC
clone_size: .; v_call: TRBV11-3; j_call: TRBJ2-6; d_call: .; cdr3_aa: CASSFFSGANVLTF; cdr3_nt: TGTGCCAGCAGCTTTTTCTCCGGGGCCAACGTCCTGACTTTC
clone_size: many; v_call: TRBV28; j_call: TRBJ1-1; d_call: TRBD1; cdr3_aa: CASNQGGWDTEAFF; cdr3_nt: TGTGCCAGCAACCAGGGGGGGTGGGACACTGAAGCTTTCTTT
clone_size: few; v_call: TRBV5-1; j_call: TRBJ2-2; d_call: TRBD2; cdr3_aa: CASLPGTSGYGELFF; cdr3_nt: TGCGCCAGCCTACCCGGGACTAGTGGGTACGGGGAGCTGTTTTTT
clone_size: few; v_call: TRBV5-1; j_call: TRBJ2-7; d_call: TRBD2; cdr3_aa: CASGPSGRSSYEQYF; cdr3_nt: TGCGCCAGCGGGCCTAGCGGGAGGAGCTCCTACGAGCAGTACTTC
clone_size: .; v_call: TRBV5-5; j_call: TRBJ2-1; d_call: TRBD2; cdr3_aa: CASSPGLAGVRDEQFF; cdr3_nt: TGTGCCAGCAGCCCCGGACTAGCGGGAGTCAGGGATGAGCAGTTCTTC
clone_size: many; v_call: TRBV6-2/TRBV6-3; j_call: TRBJ1-4; d_call: TRBD1; cdr3_aa: CASSHDRGATNEKLFF; cdr3_nt: TGTGCCAGCAGTCATGACAGGGGTGCAACTAATGAAAAACTGTTTTTT
clone_size: few; v_call: TRBV3-1; j_call: TRBJ1-6; d_call: .; cdr3_aa: CASSQGFRVWRLNSPLHF; cdr3_nt: TGTGCCAGCAGCCAAGGATTCAGGGTTTGGCGGCTCAATTCACCCCTCCACTTT
clone_size: .; v_call: TRBV3-1; j_call: TRBJ1-6; d_call: TRBD1; cdr3_aa: CASSQAGGKSPLHF; cdr3_nt: TGTGCCAGCAGCCAGGCAGGGGGAAAATCACCCCTCCACTTT
clone_size: few; v_call: TRBV7-9; j_call: TRBJ2-7; d_call: .; cdr3_aa: CASSAIGVYEQYF; cdr3_nt: TGTGCCAGCAGCGCTATCGGGGTTTACGAGCAGTACTTC
clone_size: many; v_call: TRBV27; j_call: TRBJ1-1; d_call: .; cdr3_aa: CASSLSPGAPNTEAFF; cdr3_nt: TGTGCCAGCAGTTTATCGCCCGGGGCCCCGAACACTGAAGCTTTCTTT
clone_size: many; v_call: TRBV6-1; j_call: TRBJ2-5; d_call: .; cdr3_aa: CASSPDSPRETQYF; cdr3_nt: TGTGCCAGCAGCCCGGACAGCCCGAGGGAGACCCAGTACTTC
clone_size: once; v_call: TRBV7-3; j_call: TRBJ2-3; d_call: TRBD2; cdr3_aa: CASSFQAGGSTDTQYF; cdr3_nt: TGTGCCAGCAGCTTTCAAGCGGGAGGGAGCACAGATACGCAGTATTTT
clone_size: many; v_call: TRBV27; j_call: TRBJ1-1; d_call: .; cdr3_aa: CASRSEGMNTEAFF; cdr3_nt: TGTGCCAGCCGGTCTGAGGGAATGAACACTGAAGCTTTCTTT
clone_size: many; v_call: TRBV20-1; j_call: TRBJ2-7; d_call: TRBD2; cdr3_aa: CSAAGTRTAYEQYF; cdr3_nt: TGCAGTGCCGCCGGGACTAGGACTGCCTACGAGCAGTACTTC
clone_size: .; v_call: TRBV19; j_call: TRBJ1-4; d_call: TRBD1; cdr3_aa: CASSLDRRSVKLFF; cdr3_nt: TGTGCCAGTAGTTTGGACAGGAGGAGCGTGAAACTGTTTTTT
clone_size: many; v_call: TRBV27; j_call: TRBJ2-7; d_call: TRBD2; cdr3_aa: CASSFASGSSYEQYF; cdr3_nt: TGTGCCAGCAGTTTCGCTAGCGGGAGTTCCTACGAGCAGTACTTC
clone_size: few; v_call: TRBV19; j_call: TRBJ1-5; d_call: TRBD1; cdr3_aa: CASSSRDRGNQPQHF; cdr3_nt: TGTGCCAGTAGTTCGCGGGACAGGGGCAATCAGCCCCAGCATTTT
clone_size: .; v_call: TRBV9; j_call: TRBJ2-3; d_call: .; cdr3_aa: CASSVDRTDTQYF; cdr3_nt: TGTGCCAGCAGCGTAGACAGGACAGATACGCAGTATTTT
clone_size: .; v_call: TRBV4-1; j_call: TRBJ1-6; d_call: .; cdr3_aa: CASSQDDGSSYNSPLHF; cdr3_nt: TGCGCCAGCAGCCAAGACGACGGAAGCTCCTATAATTCACCCCTCCACTTT
clone_size: few; v_call: TRBV3-1; j_call: TRBJ2-2; d_call: .; cdr3_aa: CASSPYYYRTANTGELFF; cdr3_nt: TGTGCCAGCAGCCCCTATTACTACAGGACCGCGAACACCGGGGAGCTGTTTTTT
clone_size: few; v_call: TRBV7-9; j_call: TRBJ1-1; d_call: .; cdr3_aa: CASSLGQGEASF; cdr3_nt: TGTGCCAGCAGCTTAGGACAAGGTGAAGCTTCCTTT
clone_size: many; v_call: TRBV28; j_call: TRBJ2-7; d_call: .; cdr3_aa: CASSFARYEQYF; cdr3_nt: TGTGCCAGCAGTTTTGCCAGGTACGAGCAGTACTTC
clone_size: .; v_call: TRBV7-2; j_call: TRBJ2-4; d_call: .; cdr3_aa: CASSPTAKNIQYF; cdr3_nt: TGTGCCAGCAGCCCGACAGCCAAAAACATTCAGTACTTC
clone_size: few; v_call: TRBV28; j_call: TRBJ2-1; d_call: TRBD2; cdr3_aa: CASSLAGVGYNEQFF; cdr3_nt: TGTGCCAGCAGTCTAGCGGGAGTGGGGTACAATGAGCAGTTCTTC
clone_size: few; v_call: TRBV29-1; j_call: TRBJ2-5; d_call: TRBD2; cdr3_aa: CSVDGSRGAGEETQYF; cdr3_nt: TGCAGCGTTGACGGCTCGCGGGGGGCCGGAGAAGAGACCCAGTACTTC
clone_size: .; v_call: TRBV10-2; j_call: TRBJ1-5; d_call: .; cdr3_aa: CASSQTNQPQHF; cdr3_nt: TGCGCCAGCAGCCAAACCAATCAGCCCCAGCATTTT
clone_size: many; v_call: TRBV28; j_call: TRBJ2-7; d_call: TRBD2; cdr3_aa: CASSLGLAGWYEQYF; cdr3_nt: TGTGCCAGCAGTCTCGGACTAGCGGGATGGTACGAGCAGTACTTC
clone_size: many; v_call: TRBV27; j_call: TRBJ2-7; d_call: TRBD2; cdr3_aa: CASSSYLAGGYEQYF; cdr3_nt: TGTGCCAGCAGTTCCTATTTAGCGGGAGGATACGAGCAGTACTTC
clone_size: few; v_call: TRBV7-3; j_call: TRBJ2-2; d_call: TRBD2; cdr3_aa: CASRGTSANTGELFF; cdr3_nt: TGTGCCAGCCGAGGGACTAGCGCGAACACCGGGGAGCTGTTTTTT